Listed below are T cell receptor beta chains from one sample, sequenced in a study of T cells in Graves' hyperthyroidism and ophthalmopathy. TCRdb analysed the multiplex PCR reads with MiXCR anew, one entry per CDR3 protein. The table has approximately 690,000 distinct CDR3 sequences, around 21% seen once. The sample was blood. These receptors were taken from a man aged 25 to 40 with Graves' ophthalmopathy. The CDR3 runs from the conserved cysteine through the conserved F or W. Each record gives: D gene, clone size, J gene, V gene, CDR3 DNA, CDR3 protein. The D gene is left open where the match is weak. Clone size is not always given. Where it is, it says once, few, many or a class for expanded clones.

TRBD2 | few | TRBJ2-1 | TRBV28 | TGTGCCAGCAGTTTGTGGGGAGCGGGAGGTCCCAATGAGCAGTTCTTC | CASSLWGAGGPNEQFF
TRBD2 | . | TRBJ2-1 | TRBV20-1 | TGCAGTGCGCCGACTAGCGGGTTTTACAATGAGCAGTTCTTC | CSAPTSGFYNEQFF
. | . | TRBJ2-3 | TRBV7-9 | TGTGCCAGCAGCCTCCTGAGCTACACAGATACGCAGTATTTT | CASSLLSYTDTQYF
. | . | TRBJ1-4 | TRBV28 | TGTGCCAGCAGTTTAAGGACATCGGTTAATGAAAAACTGTTTTTT | CASSLRTSVNEKLFF
TRBD1 | . | TRBJ2-5 | TRBV14 | TGTGCCAGCAGCCAAGCCGGGACAGGGTCATGGGAGACCCAGTACTTC | CASSQAGTGSWETQYF
TRBD1 | many | TRBJ1-2 | TRBV27 | TGTGCCAGCAGCGGGGACAGGGGAGGGAATGGCTACACCTTC | CASSGDRGGNGYTF
TRBD2 | . | TRBJ2-2 | TRBV20-1 | TGCAGTGCTAGAGATGTGGGACTAGCGGGAGGAGGCACCGGGGAGCTGTTTTTT | CSARDVGLAGGGTGELFF
TRBD2 | few | TRBJ2-7 | TRBV2 | TGTGCCAGCACCCAAGGGGGCCGACTAGCGGGCTCCTACGAGCAGTACTTC | CASTQGGRLAGSYEQYF
TRBD1 | many | TRBJ2-3 | TRBV30 | TGTGCCTGGAGTGTACTGCCAGGGGGCGTAGATACGCAGTATTTT | CAWSVLPGGVDTQYF
. | many | TRBJ2-1 | TRBV19 | TGTGCCAGTAGTATTCTCGGAGGGGAACAAACGCAGTTCTTC | CASSILGGEQTQFF
. | few | TRBJ2-3 | TRBV2 | TGTGCCAGCAAGGGAGATACGCAGTATTTT | CASKGDTQYF
TRBD2 | few | TRBJ2-1 | TRBV12-3/TRBV12-4 | TGTGCCAGCAGCCTAGAGGAGCGGGAGGGCCTTTACAATGAGCAGTTCTTC | CASSLEEREGLYNEQFF
TRBD1 | . | TRBJ2-7 | TRBV6-5 | TGTGCCAGCAGTTGGACAGGACAGGCCTACGAGCAGTACTTC | CASSWTGQAYEQYF
TRBD2 | . | TRBJ2-1 | TRBV29-1 | TGCAGCGGGGGACTAGCGGGAGGCTCCTACAATGAGCAGTTCTTC | CSGGLAGGSYNEQFF
. | . | TRBJ2-2 | TRBV27 | TGTGCCAGCAGTTTACCCGCGAACACCGGGGAGCTGTTTTTT | CASSLPANTGELFF
. | many | TRBJ2-3 | TRBV7-9 | TGTGCCAGCAGGCTGATGGCCCCCCCCACAGATACGCAGTATTTT | CASRLMAPPTDTQYF
TRBD2 | few | TRBJ2-1 | TRBV7-8 | TGTGCCAGCAGCGGAGGACTAGCGGGATTCTCCTACAATGAGCAGTTCTTC | CASSGGLAGFSYNEQFF
. | many | TRBJ1-1 | TRBV28 | TGTGCCAGCAGTCTACCGCCTGAATGGGGCACTGAAGCTTTCTTT | CASSLPPEWGTEAFF
TRBD2 | . | TRBJ2-3 | TRBV5-1 | TGCGCCAGCAGCACCTCAACTAGCGGGAAATCCGGCACAGATACGCAGTATTTT | CASSTSTSGKSGTDTQYF
TRBD2 | . | TRBJ2-7 | TRBV20-1 | TGCAGTGCTAGAGGCTCCGGCCGAGCGGGAGCCCATTACGAGCAGTACTTC | CSARGSGRAGAHYEQYF
. | few | TRBJ1-6 | TRBV7-8 | TGTGCCAGCAGCTCGCGGGCCGCCTATTCACCCCTCCACTTT | CASSSRAAYSPLHF
. | . | TRBJ1-1 | TRBV9 | TGTGCCAGCAGCGCATCACCGGACCAGGACACTGAAGCTTTCTTT | CASSASPDQDTEAFF
. | many | TRBJ2-1 | TRBV5-1 | TGCGCCAGCAGCTTGGGTTACGGGGAAACCTACAATGAGCAGTTCTTC | CASSLGYGETYNEQFF
. | . | TRBJ2-7 | TRBV28 | TGTGCCAGCAGATTGTTAGGCGTATACGAGCAGTACTTC | CASRLLGVYEQYF
. | . | TRBJ2-7 | TRBV11-2 | TGTGCCAGCAGCTTAGAGTGGAGCGATGGTTACGAGCAGTACTTC | CASSLEWSDGYEQYF
. | . | TRBJ2-7 | TRBV27 | TGTGCCAGCAGTCCAAAGGGCGCTGCCTACGAGCAGTACTTC | CASSPKGAAYEQYF
. | few | TRBJ2-3 | TRBV20-1 | TGCAGTGCTAGACTCCTAAGGGATACGCAGTATTTT | CSARLLRDTQYF
TRBD1 | many | TRBJ1-1 | TRBV28 | TGTGCCAGCAGTTTAGAGGTAGGGACAGGGTTAGAAGCTTTCTTT | CASSLEVGTGLEAFF
. | many | TRBJ1-2 | TRBV5-1 | TGTGCCAGCAGCTTAGAGGGGACCGGCTATGGCTACACCTTC | CASSLEGTGYGYTF
. | . | TRBJ2-7 | TRBV6-1 | TGTGCCAGCAGTGTAGGGTCTTTTGGCGAGCAGTACTTC | CASSVGSFGEQYF
. | . | TRBJ2-7 | TRBV4-2 | TGTGCCAGCAGCCAAGATCAAGCGGGTGCCTACGAGCAGTACTTC | CASSQDQAGAYEQYF
. | few | TRBJ1-2 | TRBV3-1 | TGTGCCAGCAGCCAATACCCCGACAGGCTAAATTATGGCTACACCTTC | CASSQYPDRLNYGYTF
. | few | TRBJ1-1 | TRBV7-3 | TGTGCCAGCAGCTTAGAAGTGGGGGGAGCCACTGAAGCTTTCTTT | CASSLEVGGATEAFF
. | . | TRBJ1-2 | TRBV6-1 | TGTGCCAGCAGTGGAGCGTCTTTTAATGGGCTCCGCTATGGCTACACCTTC | CASSGASFNGLRYGYTF
. | . | TRBJ2-6 | TRBV18 | TGTGCCAGCTCACCAGGGGCTGGGGCCAACGTCCTGACTTTC | CASSPGAGANVLTF
. | few | TRBJ1-1 | TRBV29-1 | TGCAGCGTTGATACGAAGTCACGAACGTATTCGCCTGAAGCTTTCTTT | CSVDTKSRTYSPEAFF
. | . | TRBJ2-7 | TRBV7-9 | TGTGCCAGCAGCCCCATCTCCTACGAGCAGTACTTC | CASSPISYEQYF
. | . | TRBJ2-1 | TRBV5-1 | TGCGCCAGCAGCCCCCTAAGTGGGGATGAGCAGTTCTTC | CASSPLSGDEQFF
. | few | TRBJ1-5 | TRBV19 | TGTGCGACAAAAAAGGGCCCGGCCGGGGATCAGCCCCAGCATTTT | CATKKGPAGDQPQHF
TRBD1 | . | TRBJ2-7 | TRBV7-8 | TGTGCCAGCAGCCCAAAGACAGGGGGCGATTACGAGCAGTACTTC | CASSPKTGGDYEQYF
TRBD2 | . | TRBJ2-1 | TRBV3-1 | TGTGCCAGCAGCCAGTTAGCGGGAGGCGGTGAGCAGTTCTTC | CASSQLAGGGEQFF
. | . | TRBJ2-1 | TRBV20-1 | TGCAGTGCTGAGCCCGTGTCCTACAATGAGCAGTTCTTC | CSAEPVSYNEQFF
. | many | TRBJ1-2 | TRBV30 | TGTGCCTGGAGTGTACCGGGATACTACTATGGCTACACCTTC | CAWSVPGYYYGYTF